Given below is one T cell receptor beta chain in context. This clone has only a few counts. Its antigen remains unidentified. No much larger clone exists at a distance of one base, and base qualities are not known. In Seattle, one collaborating source enrolled patients while the infection was active and tracked those patients longitudinally over the course of disease. Each collaborating institution followed its own protocols to collect whole blood in K2EDTA tubes. For TCRbeta analysis, collaborators shipped samples as frozen whole blood, isolated PBMCs, or DNA extracted from either of those sample types. TCRbeta CDR3 regions were amplified from genomic DNA by means of the immunoSEQ Assay, a bias-controlled multiplex PCR. As for the authors' bioinformatics: The number of nucleated cells in each sample was estimated by amplification of reference gene primers within the assay. To quantify the absolute abundance of each unique TCRbeta CDR3 rearrangement, sequence reads were collapsed and filtered. For each sample, productive Simpson clonality was calculated by taking the square root of Simpson's diversity index across productive rearrangements. TCRdb stores this immuneACCESS table with in-frame sequences only. Part of the clones is absent; in the studies checked, under half of the shortfall reflects unresolved V genes, and no reason is known for the rest. The V and J calls and clone size come from that table; D and trimming were worked out from the DNA. Counted in this sample were 450,000 or so clones; 85% to 90% of them appeared once. 0.7% to 1% of the sample comes from the top ten.

This sample was taken from a study of blood T cell repertoires in COVID-19 (dated by TCRdb to 2020 to 2021). The study in broad terms: Samples covering the acute and convalescent phases of COVID-19 were provided by collaborators in the United States, Italy and Spain. The prospective study material was composed of cDNA or gDNA derived from T cells, B-cell-depleted T cells, or PBMCs. The dataset comprised deeply sampled blood TCRbeta repertoires from subjects exposed to, actively infected with, or recovered from COVID-19. The repertoires were released in a freely available public database intended as a resource for research on the immune response to SARS-CoV-2. Samples came from the ongoing ImmuneRACE study (first 160 participants) plus 1,254 subjects from 6 global collaborators. Nearly every sample came with metadata listing a de-identified subject ID, COVID-19 status, age in years and sex. Where available, HLA class I and class II types were taken from metadata supplied by the sample provider and were not determined by assay-based typing.

The germline V gene specifies MNHEY as CDR1 and SVGAGI as CDR2. The CDR3 runs 16 residues from the cysteine to the phenylalanine. The read is trimmed to its CDR3 DNA, 48 bases read in frame from base 1. V was cut back by 4 bases and J by 5 bases, leaving a gap of 18 bases between them. What the work shows at the level of the full study, not this receptor alone: How much clinical and demographic metadata was included differed by source and by participant, and the metadata was provided uncurated.

Specimen: peripheral blood. The sequence was collected from a man younger than 30 with COVID-19, enrolled during active disease. The rearrangement combines TRBV6-5 with TRBJ2-1; TRBD1 is possibly the D segment (6 matching bases). The bases are TGTGCCAGCAGTTTCAGGTCGGGGACAATAAACAATGAGCAGTTCTTC. Its protein reads: CASSFRSGTINNEQFF.